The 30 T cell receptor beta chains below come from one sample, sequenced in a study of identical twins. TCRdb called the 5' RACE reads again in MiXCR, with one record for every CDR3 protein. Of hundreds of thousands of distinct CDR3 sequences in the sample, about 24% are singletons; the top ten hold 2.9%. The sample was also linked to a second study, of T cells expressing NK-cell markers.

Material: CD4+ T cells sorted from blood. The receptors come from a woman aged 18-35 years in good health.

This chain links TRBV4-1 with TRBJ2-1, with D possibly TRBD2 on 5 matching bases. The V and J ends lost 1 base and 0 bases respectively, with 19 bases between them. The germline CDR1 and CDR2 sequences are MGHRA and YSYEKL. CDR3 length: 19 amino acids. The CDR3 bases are TGCGCCAGCAGCCAAGTCGGAGGAGTAGAGGGAACCTCCTACAATGAGCAGTTCTTC. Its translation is CASSQVGGVEGTSYNEQFF.

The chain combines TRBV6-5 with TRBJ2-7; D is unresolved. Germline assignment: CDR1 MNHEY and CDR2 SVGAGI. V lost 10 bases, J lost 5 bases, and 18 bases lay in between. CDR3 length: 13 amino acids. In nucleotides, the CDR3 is TGTGCCACCACCGCCTGGTTTGGAAACGAGCAGTACTTC. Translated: CATTAWFGNEQYF.

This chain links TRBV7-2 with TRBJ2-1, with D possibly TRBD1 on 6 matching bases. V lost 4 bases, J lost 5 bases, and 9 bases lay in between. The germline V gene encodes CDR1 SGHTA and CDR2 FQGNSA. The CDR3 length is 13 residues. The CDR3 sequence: CASSYRVHNEQFF. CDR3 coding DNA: TGTGCCAGCAGCTACAGGGTCCACAATGAGCAGTTCTTC.

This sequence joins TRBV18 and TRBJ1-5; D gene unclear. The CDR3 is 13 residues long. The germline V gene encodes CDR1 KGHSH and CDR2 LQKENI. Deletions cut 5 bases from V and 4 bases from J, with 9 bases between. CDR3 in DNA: TGTGCCAGCTCAACCTACCGAAATCAGCCCCAGCATTTT. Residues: CASSTYRNQPQHF. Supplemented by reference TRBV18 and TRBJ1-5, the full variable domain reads NAGVMQNPRHLVRRRGQEARLRCSPMKGHSHVYWYRQLPEEGLKFMVYLQKENIIDESGMPKERFSAEFPKEGPSILRIQQVVRGDSAAYFCASSTYRNQPQHFGDGTRLSIL.

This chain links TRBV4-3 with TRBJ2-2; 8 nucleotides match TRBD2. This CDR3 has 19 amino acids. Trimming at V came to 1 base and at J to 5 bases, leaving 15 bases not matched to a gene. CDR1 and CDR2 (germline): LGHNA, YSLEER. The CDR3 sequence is CASSQAPALAGGRTGELFF. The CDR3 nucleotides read TGCGCCAGCAGCCAAGCTCCTGCGCTGGCGGGAGGACGAACCGGGGAGCTGTTTTTT.

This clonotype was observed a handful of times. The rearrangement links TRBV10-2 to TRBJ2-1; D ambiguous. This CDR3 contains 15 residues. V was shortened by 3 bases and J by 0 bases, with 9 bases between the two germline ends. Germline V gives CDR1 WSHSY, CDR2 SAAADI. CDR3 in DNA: TGCGCCAGCAGTGACAGGTCAAGCTCCTACAATGAGCAGTTCTTC. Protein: CASSDRSSSYNEQFF.

In DNA form, the CDR3 reads TGCAGTGCCGCCTCCCTCGGGACAGGGGGAGAGACCCAGTACTTC. Residues: CSAASLGTGGETQYF. V is TRBV20-1 and J is TRBJ2-5; 11 nucleotides align to TRBD1. Germline V gene lookup returns CDR1 DFQATT and CDR2 SNEGSKA (reference sequence). This CDR3 is built from 15 residues. V lost 6 bases to trimming and J lost 4 bases; unmatched junction nucleotides: 10.

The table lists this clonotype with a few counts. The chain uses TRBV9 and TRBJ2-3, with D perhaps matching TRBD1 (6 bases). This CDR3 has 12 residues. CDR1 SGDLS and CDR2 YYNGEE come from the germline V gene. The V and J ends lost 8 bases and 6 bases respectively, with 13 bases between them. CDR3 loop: CARRGYEDTQYF. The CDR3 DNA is TGTGCCAGGAGGGGGTACGAGGATACGCAGTATTTT.

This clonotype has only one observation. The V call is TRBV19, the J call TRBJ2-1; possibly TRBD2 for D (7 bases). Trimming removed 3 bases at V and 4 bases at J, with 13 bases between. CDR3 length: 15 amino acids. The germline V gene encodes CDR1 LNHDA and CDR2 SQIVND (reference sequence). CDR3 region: CASSIGRGEYNEQFF. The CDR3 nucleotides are TGTGCCAGTAGTATTGGGAGGGGGGAATACAATGAGCAGTTCTTC.

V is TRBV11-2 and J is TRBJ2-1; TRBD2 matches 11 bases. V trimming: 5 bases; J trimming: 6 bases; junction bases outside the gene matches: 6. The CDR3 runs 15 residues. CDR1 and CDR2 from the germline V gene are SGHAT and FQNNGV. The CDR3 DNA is TGTGCCAGCAGCCTCCCGGGACTAGCGGTCAATGAGCAGTTCTTC. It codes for CASSLPGLAVNEQFF.

The CDR3 nucleotides are TGTGCCAGCAGAAACAACCCGGGGGGTGAAGCTTTCTTT. Translation gives CASRNNPGGEAFF. The J gene is TRBJ1-1, the V gene TRBV2, with a tentative D call TRBD1 (5 bases). V dropped 6 bases and J dropped 7 bases, with 15 bases sitting between them. Germline V gene data show CDR1 as SNHLY and CDR2 as FYNNEI. This CDR3 contains 13 residues.

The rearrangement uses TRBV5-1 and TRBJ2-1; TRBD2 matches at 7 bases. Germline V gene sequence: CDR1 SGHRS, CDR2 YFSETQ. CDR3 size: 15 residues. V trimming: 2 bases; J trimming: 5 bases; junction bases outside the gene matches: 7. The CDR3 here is CASSFVSGENNEQFF. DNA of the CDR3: TGCGCCAGCAGCTTCGTAAGCGGGGAAAACAATGAGCAGTTCTTC.

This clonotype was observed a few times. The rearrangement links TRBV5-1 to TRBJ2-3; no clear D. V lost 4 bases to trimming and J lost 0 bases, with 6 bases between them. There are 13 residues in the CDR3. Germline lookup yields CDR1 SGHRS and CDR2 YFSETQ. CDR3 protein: CASSHTSTDTQYF. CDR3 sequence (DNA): TGCGCCAGCAGCCACACTAGCACAGATACGCAGTATTTT.

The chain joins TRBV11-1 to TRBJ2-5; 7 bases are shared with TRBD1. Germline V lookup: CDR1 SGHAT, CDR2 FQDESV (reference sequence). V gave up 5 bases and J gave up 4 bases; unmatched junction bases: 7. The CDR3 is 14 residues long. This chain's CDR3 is CASSSTGDSETQYF. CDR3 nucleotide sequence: TGTGCCAGCAGCAGTACAGGGGATTCAGAGACCCAGTACTTC.

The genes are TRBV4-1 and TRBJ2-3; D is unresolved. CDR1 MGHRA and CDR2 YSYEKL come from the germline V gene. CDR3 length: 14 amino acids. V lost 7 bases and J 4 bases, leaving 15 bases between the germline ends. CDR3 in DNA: TGCGCCAGCACCCTGCGCGCGTCAGCAGATACGCAGTATTTT. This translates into CASTLRASADTQYF.

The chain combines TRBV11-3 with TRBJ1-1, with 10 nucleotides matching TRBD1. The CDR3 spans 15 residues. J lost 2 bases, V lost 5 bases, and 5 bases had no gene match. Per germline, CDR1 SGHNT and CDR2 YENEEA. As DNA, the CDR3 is TGTGCCAGCAGCCCATGGGACAGGGGTAACACTGAAGCTTTCTTT. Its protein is CASSPWDRGNTEAFF.

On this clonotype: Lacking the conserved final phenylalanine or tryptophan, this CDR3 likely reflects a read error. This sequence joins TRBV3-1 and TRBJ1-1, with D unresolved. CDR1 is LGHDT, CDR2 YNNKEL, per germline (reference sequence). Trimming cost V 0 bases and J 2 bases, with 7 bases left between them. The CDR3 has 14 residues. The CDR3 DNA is TGTGCCAGCAGCCAAGACTCAGTAAACACTGAAGCTTTCTCT. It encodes CASSQDSVNTEAFS.

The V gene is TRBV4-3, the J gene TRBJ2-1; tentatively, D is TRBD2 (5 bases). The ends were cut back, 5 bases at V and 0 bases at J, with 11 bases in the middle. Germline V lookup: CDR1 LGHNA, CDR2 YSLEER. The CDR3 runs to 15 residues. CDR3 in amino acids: CASSRDRGSYNEQFF. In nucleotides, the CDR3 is TGCGCCAGCAGCAGGGATCGGGGCTCCTACAATGAGCAGTTCTTC.

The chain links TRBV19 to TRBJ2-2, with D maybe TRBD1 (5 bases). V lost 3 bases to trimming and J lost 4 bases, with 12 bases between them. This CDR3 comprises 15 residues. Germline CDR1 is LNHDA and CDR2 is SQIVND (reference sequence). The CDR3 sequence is CASSILQGSTGELFF. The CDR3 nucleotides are TGTGCCAGTAGTATTCTCCAGGGAAGCACCGGGGAGCTGTTTTTT.

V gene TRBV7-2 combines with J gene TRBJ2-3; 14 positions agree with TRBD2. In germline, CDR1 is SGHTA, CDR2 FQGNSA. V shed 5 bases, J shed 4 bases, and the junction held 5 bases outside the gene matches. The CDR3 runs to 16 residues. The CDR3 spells CASSPGLAGASDTQYF. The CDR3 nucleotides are TGTGCCAGCAGCCCGGGACTAGCGGGAGCGTCAGATACGCAGTATTTT. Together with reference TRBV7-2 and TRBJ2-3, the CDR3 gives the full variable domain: GAGVSQSPSNKVTEKGKDVELRCDPISGHTALYWYRQSLGQGLEFLIYFQGNSAPDKSGLPSDRFSAERTGGSVSTLTIQRTQQEDSAVYLCASSPGLAGASDTQYFGPGTRLTVL.

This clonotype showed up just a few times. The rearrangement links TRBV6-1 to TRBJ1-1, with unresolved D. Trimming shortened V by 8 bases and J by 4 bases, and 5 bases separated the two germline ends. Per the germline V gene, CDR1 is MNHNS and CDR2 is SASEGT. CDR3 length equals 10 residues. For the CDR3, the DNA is TGTGCCAGCGGTAGCACTGAAGCTTTCTTT. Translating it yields CASGSTEAFF.

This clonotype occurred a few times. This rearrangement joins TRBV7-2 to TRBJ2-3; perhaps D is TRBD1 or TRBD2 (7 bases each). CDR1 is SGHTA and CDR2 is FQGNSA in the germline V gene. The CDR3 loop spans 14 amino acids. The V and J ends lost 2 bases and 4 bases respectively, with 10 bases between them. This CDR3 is CASSLQGGPDTQYF. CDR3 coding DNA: TGTGCCAGCAGCTTACAGGGGGGGCCAGATACGCAGTATTTT. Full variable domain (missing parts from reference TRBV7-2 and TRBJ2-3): GAGVSQSPSNKVTEKGKDVELRCDPISGHTALYWYRQSLGQGLEFLIYFQGNSAPDKSGLPSDRFSAERTGGSVSTLTIQRTQQEDSAVYLCASSLQGGPDTQYFGPGTRLTVL.

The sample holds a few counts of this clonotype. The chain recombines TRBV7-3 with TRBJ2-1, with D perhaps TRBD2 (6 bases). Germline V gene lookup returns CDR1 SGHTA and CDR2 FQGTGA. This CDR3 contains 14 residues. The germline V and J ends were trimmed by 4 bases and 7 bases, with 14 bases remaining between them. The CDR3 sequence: CASSSSGTENEQFF. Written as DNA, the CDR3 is TGTGCCAGCAGCTCTTCCGGGACTGAAAATGAGCAGTTCTTC.

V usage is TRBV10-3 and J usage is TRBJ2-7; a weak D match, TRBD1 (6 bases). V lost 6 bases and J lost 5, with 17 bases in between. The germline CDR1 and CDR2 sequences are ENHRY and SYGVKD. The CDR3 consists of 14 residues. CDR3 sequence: CAISVRTGSDEQYF. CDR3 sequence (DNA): TGTGCCATCAGCGTACGTACAGGGTCTGACGAGCAGTACTTC.

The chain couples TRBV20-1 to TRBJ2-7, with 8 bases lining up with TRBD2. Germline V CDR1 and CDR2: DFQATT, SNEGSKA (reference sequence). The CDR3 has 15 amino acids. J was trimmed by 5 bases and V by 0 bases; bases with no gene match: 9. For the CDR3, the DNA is TGCAGTGCTAGAGATAGGGCGGGAGGTAGCCACGAGCAGTACTTC. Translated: CSARDRAGGSHEQYF.

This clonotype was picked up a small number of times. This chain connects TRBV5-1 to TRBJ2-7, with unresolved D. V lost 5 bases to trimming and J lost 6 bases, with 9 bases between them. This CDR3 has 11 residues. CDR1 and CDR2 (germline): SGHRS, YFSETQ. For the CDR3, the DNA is TGCGCCAGCAGGGCATTTGGCGAGCAGTACTTC. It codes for CASRAFGEQYF.

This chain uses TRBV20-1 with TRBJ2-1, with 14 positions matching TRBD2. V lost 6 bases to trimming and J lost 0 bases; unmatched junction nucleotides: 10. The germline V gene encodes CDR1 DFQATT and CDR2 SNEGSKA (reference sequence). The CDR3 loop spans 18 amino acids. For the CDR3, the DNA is TGCAGTGCCGTGCATCACGGGACTAGCGGGAGCTCCTACAATGAGCAGTTCTTC. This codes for CSAVHHGTSGSSYNEQFF.

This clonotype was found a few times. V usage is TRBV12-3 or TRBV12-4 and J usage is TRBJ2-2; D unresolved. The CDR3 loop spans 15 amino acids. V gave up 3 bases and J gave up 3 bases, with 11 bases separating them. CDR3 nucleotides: TGTGCCAGCAGTTTTGGCGACCGAGACACCGGGGAGCTGTTTTTT. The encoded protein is CASSFGDRDTGELFF.

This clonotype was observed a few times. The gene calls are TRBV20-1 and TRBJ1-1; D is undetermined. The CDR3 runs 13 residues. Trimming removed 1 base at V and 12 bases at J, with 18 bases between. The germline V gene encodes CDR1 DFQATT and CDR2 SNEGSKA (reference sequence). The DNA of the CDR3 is TGCAGTGCTAGAGTGTCGGGAGGTGTCCGAACTTTCTTT. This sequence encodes CSARVSGGVRTFF.

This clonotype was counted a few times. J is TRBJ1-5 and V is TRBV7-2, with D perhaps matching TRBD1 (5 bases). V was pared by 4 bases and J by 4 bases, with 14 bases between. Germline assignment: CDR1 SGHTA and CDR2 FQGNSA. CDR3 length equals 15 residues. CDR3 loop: CASSSWQGVNQPQHF. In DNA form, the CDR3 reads TGTGCCAGCAGCTCCTGGCAGGGCGTAAATCAGCCCCAGCATTTT. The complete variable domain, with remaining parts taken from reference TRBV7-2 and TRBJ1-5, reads GAGVSQSPSNKVTEKGKDVELRCDPISGHTALYWYRQSLGQGLEFLIYFQGNSAPDKSGLPSDRFSAERTGGSVSTLTIQRTQQEDSAVYLCASSSWQGVNQPQHFGDGTRLSIL.